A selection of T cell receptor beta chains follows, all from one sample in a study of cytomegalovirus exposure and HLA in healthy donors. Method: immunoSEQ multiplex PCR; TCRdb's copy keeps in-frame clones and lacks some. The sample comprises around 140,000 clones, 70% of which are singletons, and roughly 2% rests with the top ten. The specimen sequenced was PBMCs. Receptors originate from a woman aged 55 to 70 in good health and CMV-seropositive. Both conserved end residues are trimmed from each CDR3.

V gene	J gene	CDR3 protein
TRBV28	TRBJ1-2	ASSFLPGQGINGYT
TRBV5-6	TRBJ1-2	ASSPRGLNGYT
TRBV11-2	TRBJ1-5	ASSLRGRGPQH
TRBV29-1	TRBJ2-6	SVSSGGGGANVLT
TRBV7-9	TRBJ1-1	ASSLSGGRTEAF
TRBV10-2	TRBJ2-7	ASSSSHQQY
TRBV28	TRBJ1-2	ASLIPGNYGYT
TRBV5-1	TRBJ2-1	ASSFTGQGRDNEQF
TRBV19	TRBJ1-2	ASSIRGQGVGYT
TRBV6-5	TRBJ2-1	ASSYPPLSHEQF
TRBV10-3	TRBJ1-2	AISESMTTGGPGYT
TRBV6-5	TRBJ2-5	ASSSAGQETQY
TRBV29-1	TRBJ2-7	SVQTGIWEQY
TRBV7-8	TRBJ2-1	ASSFGGGGSKYYNEQF
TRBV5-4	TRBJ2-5	ASSLDRGQETQY
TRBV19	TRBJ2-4	ASSIEGTSGNKNIQY
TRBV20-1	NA	SAPSGYEQY
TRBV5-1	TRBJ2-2	ASSFEGRGHTGELF
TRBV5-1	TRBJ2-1	ASSLVVIVGEQF
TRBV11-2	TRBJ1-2	ASSLDNRGPGYGYT